This T cell receptor beta chain comes out of a study of control samples from healthy donors and cancer patients. Profiling relied on immunoSEQ multiplex PCR, and the TCRdb table lists in-frame clones only, not all of them. The table includes fewer than 200,000 clones, roughly 95% detected once. V shed 0 bases, J shed 4 bases, and the junction held 8 bases outside the gene matches. Germline CDR1 SGDLS, CDR2 YYNGEE. The CDR3 spans 16 residues. Sequenced input: blood. The source of this sequence is a woman aged 60 to 75 in good health. The J gene is TRBJ2-3, the V gene TRBV9, with TRBD1 matching over 7 bases. The CDR3 nucleotides are TGTGCCAGCAGCGTAGGGGAAGGGGGCCGCGCAGATACGCAGTATTTT. Protein: CASSVGEGGRADTQYF.